This entry lists 14 T cell receptor beta chains sequenced from one sample in a study of human T cells and chemical hapten exposure. The time point here: healthy volunteer bleed at 6 weeks. RNA extraction used unfractionated whole blood as the source of total RNA. TCRdb reanalysed the RACE reads using MiXCR and keeps one entry per CDR3 protein. The data contain about 65,000 distinct CDR3 sequences, approximately 6.1% of them singletons. Sequencing input: whole blood. The receptor source for this set is a female donor in good health. Some clones in this sample may be carry-over from other donors' samples.

V usage is TRBV19 and J usage is TRBJ2-5; D ambiguous. The CDR3 covers 12 residues. The ends were cut back, 4 bases at V and 5 bases at J, with 8 bases in the middle. Germline V gives CDR1 LNHDA, CDR2 SQIVND (reference sequence). The CDR3 here is CASSTRAETQYF. The CDR3 DNA reads TGTGCCAGTAGTACTCGAGCGGAGACCCAGTACTTC.

In its sample, this clonotype was seen a few times. The CDR3 sequence is CASSQDQGGTITDTQYF. The CDR3 DNA is TGCGCCAGCAGCCAAGATCAGGGGGGGACCATCACAGATACGCAGTATTTT. The rearrangement uses TRBV4-1 and TRBJ2-3; either TRBD1 or TRBD2 may supply D (7 bases each). The CDR3 extends over 17 amino acids. Germline values: CDR1 MGHRA, CDR2 YSYEKL. V was trimmed by 0 bases and J by 2 bases, leaving 15 bases between them.

This clonotype has a handful of counts. The chain is built from TRBV6-5 and TRBJ1-1; D remains ambiguous. The germline CDR1 and CDR2 sequences are MNHEY and SVGAGI. The CDR3 consists of 16 residues. Trimming removed 5 bases at V and 1 base at J, with 17 bases between. The DNA for the CDR3 is TGTGCCAGCAGTAGAGGAGGCGCGTTCGCGAACACTGAAGCTTTCTTT. Its protein is CASSRGGAFANTEAFF.

The rearrangement links TRBV3-1 to TRBJ2-7; the match to TRBD2 covers 9 bases. V was pared by 4 bases and J by 9 bases, with 13 bases of the junction left unmatched. The CDR3 runs 15 residues. Germline-derived CDR1 and CDR2 are LGHDT and YNNKEL (reference sequence). The CDR3 reads CASSPRPSGALGQYF. CDR3 coding DNA: TGTGCCAGCAGCCCGCGACCTAGCGGGGCTCTGGGGCAGTACTTC.

Many counts were recorded for this clonotype. The chain uses TRBV5-1 and TRBJ2-3; 7 bases line up with TRBD2. V lost 4 bases and J lost 1; bases outside the gene matches: 6. The CDR3 spans 15 residues. Germline values: CDR1 SGHRS, CDR2 YFSETQ. The CDR3: CASSGLVPRTDTQYF. CDR3 bases: TGCGCCAGCAGCGGACTAGTGCCACGCACAGATACGCAGTATTTT.

This clonotype came up many times. The chain combines TRBV20-1 with TRBJ2-7, with D possibly called TRBD1 or TRBD2 (7 bases each). This CDR3 has 15 residues. The germline V gene encodes CDR1 DFQATT and CDR2 SNEGSKA (reference sequence). Here the CDR3 DNA reads TGCTCCCTCAGGGGGGGGCCAAATGGATTCTACGAGCAGTACTTC. Protein sequence: CSLRGGPNGFYEQYF.

There are many counts of this clonotype. The V and J genes are TRBV6-2 or TRBV6-3 and TRBJ2-1; TRBD2 agrees at 10 bases. The CDR3 runs to 17 residues. CDR1 and CDR2 (germline): MNHEY, SVGEGT. The V segment lost 0 bases and the J segment 3 bases; nucleotides outside the gene matches: 5. As DNA, the CDR3 is TGTGCCAGCAGTTACTCCACACTAGCGGGATTCTACAATGAGCAGTTCTTC. Protein sequence: CASSYSTLAGFYNEQFF.

This clonotype showed up just a few times. The chain employs TRBV5-5 and TRBJ1-5, with D possibly being TRBD1 (5 bases). Deletions cut 1 base from V and 3 bases from J, with 11 bases between. This CDR3 has 15 amino acids. Germline loops: CDR1 SGHKS, CDR2 YYEKEE (reference sequence). The CDR3 sequence is CASSLWAGTNQPQHF. CDR3 in DNA: TGTGCCAGCAGCTTGTGGGCAGGGACCAATCAGCCCCAGCATTTT.

A few counts support this clonotype. The J gene is TRBJ2-5, the V gene TRBV9, with D possibly matching TRBD2 (6 bases). Trimming removed 0 bases from V and 6 bases from J, with 12 bases in between. CDR3 length: 14 amino acids. CDR1 is SGDLS and CDR2 is YYNGEE in the germline V gene. CDR3 DNA: TGTGCCAGCAGCGTAGAGGCTAGCGTACAGACCCAGTACTTC. It is translated as CASSVEASVQTQYF.

This clonotype was seen more than once but under ten times. This sequence joins TRBV7-9 and TRBJ2-2; tentatively, D is TRBD1 (5 bases). The germline V gene encodes CDR1 SEHNR and CDR2 FQNEAQ (reference sequence). Trimming took off 1 base at V and 6 bases at J, with 9 bases between the two ends. This CDR3 region has 14 residues. DNA for the CDR3: TGTGCCAGCAGCTTAGAAGCAGGGTCCGGGGAGCTGTTTTTT. Its protein product is CASSLEAGSGELFF.

This clonotype appeared a few times. CDR3 sequence (DNA): TGTGCCAGCAGCTCTCACGGGACCGAGCTTGGCTACACCTTC. It codes for CASSSHGTELGYTF. V usage is TRBV7-8 and J usage is TRBJ1-2; a weak D match, TRBD1 (5 bases). The length of the CDR3 is 14 residues. The V end lost 4 bases, the J end lost 7 bases, and 16 bases lay between the germline ends. Per the germline V gene, CDR1 is SGHVS and CDR2 is FQNEAQ. The full variable domain, in which reference TRBV7-8 and TRBJ1-2 provide the parts outside the CDR3, is GAGVSQSPRYKVAKRGQDVALRCDPISGHVSLFWYQQALGQGPEFLTYFQNEAQLDKSGLPSDRFFAERPEGSVSTLKIQRTQQEDSAVYLCASSSHGTELGYTFGSGTRLTVV.

This clonotype was recorded at least ten times. V gene TRBV12-3 or TRBV12-4 combines with J gene TRBJ2-3; 8 bases fit TRBD2. CDR3 size: 14 residues. V was clipped by 5 bases and J by 2 bases; unmatched bases: 3. The CDR3: CASSERETTDTQYF. DNA for the CDR3: TGTGCCAGCAGTGAGCGGGAGACCACAGATACGCAGTATTTT.

In its sample, this clonotype was seen many times. The chain combines TRBV29-1 with TRBJ2-7; 7 positions agree with TRBD1. CDR3 length: 13 residues. Trimming at V came to 4 bases and at J to 4 bases, leaving 7 bases not matched to a gene. Germline V CDR1 and CDR2: SQVTM, ANQGSEA. CDR3 coding DNA: TGCAGCGTTGTCTCCCAGGGGGTGTACGAGCAGTACTTC. Translating gives CSVVSQGVYEQYF.

This clonotype was picked up many times. The V gene is TRBV5-1, the J gene TRBJ1-1; D not resolved. This CDR3 is 14 amino acids long. V lost 5 bases and J 4 bases, leaving 15 bases between the germline ends. Germline loops: CDR1 SGHRS, CDR2 YFSETQ. The CDR3 loop reads CASRELVGATEAFF. The CDR3 DNA reads TGCGCCAGCAGAGAATTGGTGGGCGCCACTGAAGCTTTCTTT.